This T cell receptor beta chain is from a study of shared clonotypes between healthy human individuals. The germline CDR1 and CDR2 sequences are LNHDA and SQIVND (reference sequence). J gave up 4 bases and V 5 bases, and 8 bases lay outside the gene matches. The CDR3 sequence is 15 residues long. The protocol was immunoSEQ multiplex PCR, while the TCRdb copy is restricted to in-frame clones and leaves out a portion. Among approximately 530,000 clones listed, about 96% were seen once. The sequenced sample consisted of naive CD4+ T cells sorted from blood. The subset: CD45RA+ positively selected. This receptor was identified in a woman aged 30 to 39 in good health. The chain recombines TRBV19 with TRBJ2-3; 8 nucleotides line up with TRBD2. The CDR3, as DNA: TGTGCCAGTAGTCGGAGACTAGCGATCGCAGATACGCAGTATTTT. The encoded protein is CASSRRLAIADTQYF. The full variable domain, with the rest looked up from reference TRBV19 and TRBJ2-3, is DGGITQSPKYLFRKEGQNVTLSCEQNLNHDAMYWYRQDPGQGLRLIYYSQIVNDFQKGDIAEGYSVSREKKESFPLTVTSAQKNPTAFYLCASSRRLAIADTQYFGPGTRLTVL.